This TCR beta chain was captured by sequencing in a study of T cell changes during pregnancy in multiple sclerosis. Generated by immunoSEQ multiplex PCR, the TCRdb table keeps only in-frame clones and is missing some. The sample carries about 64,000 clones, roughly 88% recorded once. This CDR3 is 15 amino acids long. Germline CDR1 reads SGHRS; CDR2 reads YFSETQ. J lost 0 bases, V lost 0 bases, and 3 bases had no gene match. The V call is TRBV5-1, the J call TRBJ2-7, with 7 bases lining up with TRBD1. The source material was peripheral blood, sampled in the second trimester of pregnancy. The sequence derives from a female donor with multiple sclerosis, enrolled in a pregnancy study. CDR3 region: CASSLGQGFSYEQYF. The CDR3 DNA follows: TGCGCCAGCAGCTTGGGACAGGGCTTCTCCTACGAGCAGTACTTC. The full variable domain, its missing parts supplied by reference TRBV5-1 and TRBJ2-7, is KAGVTQTPRYLIKTRGQQVTLSCSPISGHRSVSWYQQTPGQGLQFLFEYFSETQRNKGNFPGRFSGRQFSNSRSEMNVSTLELGDSALYLCASSLGQGFSYEQYFGPGTRLTVT.